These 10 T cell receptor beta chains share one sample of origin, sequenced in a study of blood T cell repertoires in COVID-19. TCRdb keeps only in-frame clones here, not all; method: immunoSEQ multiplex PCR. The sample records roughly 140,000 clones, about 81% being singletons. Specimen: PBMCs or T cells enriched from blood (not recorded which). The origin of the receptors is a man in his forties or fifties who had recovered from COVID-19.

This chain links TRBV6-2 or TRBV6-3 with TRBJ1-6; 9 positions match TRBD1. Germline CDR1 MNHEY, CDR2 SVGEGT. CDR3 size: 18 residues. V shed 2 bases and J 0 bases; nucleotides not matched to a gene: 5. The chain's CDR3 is CASSYGTGLSSYNSPLHF. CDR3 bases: TGTGCCAGCAGTTACGGGACAGGGCTGAGCTCCTATAATTCACCCCTCCACTTT.

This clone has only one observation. CDR3 region: CASSTGQASYGYTF. The CDR3 DNA is TGTGCCAGCTCAACAGGACAGGCGTCCTATGGCTACACCTTC. This chain joins TRBV18 and TRBJ1-2; 7 bases agree with TRBD1. The CDR3 is 14 residues long. The ends lost 5 bases at V and 4 bases at J; junction bases unmatched: 7. Germline V CDR1 and CDR2: KGHSH, LQKENI.

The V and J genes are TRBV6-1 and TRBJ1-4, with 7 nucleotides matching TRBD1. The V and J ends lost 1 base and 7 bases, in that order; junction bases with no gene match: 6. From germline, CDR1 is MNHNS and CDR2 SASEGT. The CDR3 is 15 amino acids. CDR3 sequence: CASSEVTGSGEKLFF. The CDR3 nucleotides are TGTGCCAGCAGTGAAGTGACAGGGAGTGGTGAAAAACTGTTTTTT.

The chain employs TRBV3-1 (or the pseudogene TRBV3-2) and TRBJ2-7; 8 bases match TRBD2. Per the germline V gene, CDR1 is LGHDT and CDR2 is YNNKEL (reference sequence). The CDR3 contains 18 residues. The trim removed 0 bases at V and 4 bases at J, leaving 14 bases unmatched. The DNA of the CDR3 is TGTGCCAGCAGCCAAGAGGGACTAGTGGGGGGGCGATGGTACGAGCAGTACTTC. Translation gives CASSQEGLVGGRWYEQYF.

CDR3 sequence reads: CASSPTADRGSYTF. DNA of the CDR3: TGTGCCAGCAGCCCCACCGCGGACAGGGGATCCTACACCTTC. The chain is built from TRBV7-2 and TRBJ1-2; 9 bases line up with TRBD1. From germline, CDR1 is SGHTA and CDR2 FQGNSA. The CDR3 consists of 14 residues. Trimming removed 5 bases from V and 10 bases from J; junction bases left unmatched: 11.

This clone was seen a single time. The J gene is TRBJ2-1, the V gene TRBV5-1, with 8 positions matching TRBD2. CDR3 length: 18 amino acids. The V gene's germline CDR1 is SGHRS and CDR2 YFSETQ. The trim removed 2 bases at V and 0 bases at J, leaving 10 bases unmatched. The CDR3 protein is CASSFARGVLNSYNEQFF. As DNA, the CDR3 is TGCGCCAGCAGCTTTGCGCGGGGGGTCCTTAACTCCTACAATGAGCAGTTCTTC. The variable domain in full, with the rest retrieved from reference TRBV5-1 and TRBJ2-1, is KAGVTQTPRYLIKTRGQQVTLSCSPISGHRSVSWYQQTPGQGLQFLFEYFSETQRNKGNFPGRFSGRQFSNSRSEMNVSTLELGDSALYLCASSFARGVLNSYNEQFFGPGTRLTVL.

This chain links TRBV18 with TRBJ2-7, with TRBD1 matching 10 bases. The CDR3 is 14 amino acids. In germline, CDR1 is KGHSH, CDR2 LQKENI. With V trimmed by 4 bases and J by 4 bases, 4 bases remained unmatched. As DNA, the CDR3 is TGTGCCAGCTCACACCGGGACAGGGGTTACGAGCAGTACTTC. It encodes CASSHRDRGYEQYF.

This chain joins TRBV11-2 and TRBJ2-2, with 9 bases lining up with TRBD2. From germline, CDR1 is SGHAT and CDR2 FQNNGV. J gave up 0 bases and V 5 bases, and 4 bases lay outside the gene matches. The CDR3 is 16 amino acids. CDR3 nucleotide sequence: TGTGCCAGCAGCAAGGGACTAGCTGCGAACACCGGGGAGCTGTTTTTT. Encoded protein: CASSKGLAANTGELFF.

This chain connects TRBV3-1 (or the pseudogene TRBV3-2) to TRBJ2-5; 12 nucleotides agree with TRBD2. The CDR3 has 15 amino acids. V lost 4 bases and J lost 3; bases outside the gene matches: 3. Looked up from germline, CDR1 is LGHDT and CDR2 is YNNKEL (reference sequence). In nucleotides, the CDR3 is TGTGCCAGCAGCCTGCCTAGCGGGGGGGAAGAGACCCAGTACTTC. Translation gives CASSLPSGGEETQYF.

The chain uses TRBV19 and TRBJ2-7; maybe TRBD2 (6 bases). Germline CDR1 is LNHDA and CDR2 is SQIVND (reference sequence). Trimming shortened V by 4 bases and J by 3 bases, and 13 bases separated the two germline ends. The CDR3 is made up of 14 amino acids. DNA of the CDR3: TGTGCCAGTAGTACAAGGAGGGACGGCTACGAGCAGTACTTC. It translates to CASSTRRDGYEQYF.